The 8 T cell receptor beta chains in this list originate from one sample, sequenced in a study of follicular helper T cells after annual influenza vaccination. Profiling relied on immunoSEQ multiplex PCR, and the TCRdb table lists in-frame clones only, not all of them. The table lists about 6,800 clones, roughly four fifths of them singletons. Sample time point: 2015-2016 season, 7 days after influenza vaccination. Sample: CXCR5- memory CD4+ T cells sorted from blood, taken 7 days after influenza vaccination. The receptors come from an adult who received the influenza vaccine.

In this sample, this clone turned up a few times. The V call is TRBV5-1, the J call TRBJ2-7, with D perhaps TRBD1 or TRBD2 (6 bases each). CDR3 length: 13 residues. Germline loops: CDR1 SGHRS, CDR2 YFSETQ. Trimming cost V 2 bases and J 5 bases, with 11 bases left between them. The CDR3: CASSFEGGDEQYF. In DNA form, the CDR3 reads TGCGCCAGCAGCTTCGAGGGGGGTGACGAGCAGTACTTC. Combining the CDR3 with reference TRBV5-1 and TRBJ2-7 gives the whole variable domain KAGVTQTPRYLIKTRGQQVTLSCSPISGHRSVSWYQQTPGQGLQFLFEYFSETQRNKGNFPGRFSGRQFSNSRSEMNVSTLELGDSALYLCASSFEGGDEQYFGPGTRLTVT.

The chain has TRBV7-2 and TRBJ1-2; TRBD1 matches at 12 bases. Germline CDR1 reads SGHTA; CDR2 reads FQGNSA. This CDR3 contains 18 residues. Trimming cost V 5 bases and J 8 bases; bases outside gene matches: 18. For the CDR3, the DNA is TGTGCCAGCAGCCGAGGCTCGGGACAGGGGGCCTCGTGGCGGGGCTACACCTTC. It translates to CASSRGSGQGASWRGYTF.

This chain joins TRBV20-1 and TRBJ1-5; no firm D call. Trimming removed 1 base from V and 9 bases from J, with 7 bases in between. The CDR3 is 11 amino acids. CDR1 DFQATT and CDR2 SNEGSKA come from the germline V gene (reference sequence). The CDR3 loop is CSARGSGPQHF. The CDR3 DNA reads TGCAGTGCTAGAGGATCGGGGCCCCAGCATTTT.

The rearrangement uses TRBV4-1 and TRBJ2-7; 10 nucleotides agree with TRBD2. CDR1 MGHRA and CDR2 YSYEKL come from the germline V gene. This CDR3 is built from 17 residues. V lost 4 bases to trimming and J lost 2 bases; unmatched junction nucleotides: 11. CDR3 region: CASSLESGTSVTYEQYF. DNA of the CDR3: TGCGCCAGCAGCCTGGAGAGCGGGACTAGCGTAACCTACGAGCAGTACTTC.

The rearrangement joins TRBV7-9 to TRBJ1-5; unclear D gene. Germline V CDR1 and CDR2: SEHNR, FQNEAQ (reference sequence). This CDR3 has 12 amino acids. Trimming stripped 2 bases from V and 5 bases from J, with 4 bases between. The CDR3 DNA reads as TGTGCCAGCAGCTTATTCGATCAGCCCCAGCATTTT. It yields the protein CASSLFDQPQHF.

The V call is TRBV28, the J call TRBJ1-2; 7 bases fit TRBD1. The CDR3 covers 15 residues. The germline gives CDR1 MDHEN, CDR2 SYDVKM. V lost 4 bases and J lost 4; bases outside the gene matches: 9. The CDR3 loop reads CASSSSGGDSYGYTF. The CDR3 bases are TGTGCCAGCAGTTCGTCAGGGGGTGATAGCTATGGCTACACCTTC.

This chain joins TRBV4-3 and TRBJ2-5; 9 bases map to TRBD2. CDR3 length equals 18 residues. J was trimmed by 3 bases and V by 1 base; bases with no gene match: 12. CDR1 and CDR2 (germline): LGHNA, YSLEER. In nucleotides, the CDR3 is TGCGCCAGCAGCCAAGGCTTCCATCGCGGGGGGGATAAAGAGACCCAGTACTTC. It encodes CASSQGFHRGGDKETQYF.

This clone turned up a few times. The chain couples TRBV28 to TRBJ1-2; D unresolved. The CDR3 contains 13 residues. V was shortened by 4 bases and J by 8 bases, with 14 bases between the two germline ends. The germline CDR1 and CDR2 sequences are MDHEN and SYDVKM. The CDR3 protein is CASSSNPRQGYTF. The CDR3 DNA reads TGTGCCAGCAGTTCCAATCCTCGTCAGGGCTACACCTTC.